These T cell receptor beta chains were read from a single sample in a study of T cell repertoires in cytomegalovirus infection. MiXCR, applied by TCRdb to the reads, yields one record per CDR3 protein. The sample holds around 300,000 distinct CDR3 sequences, 20% to 30% seen once. The material sequenced was PBMCs. The receptors come from a human donor in good health (CMV status not recorded). Some clones in this sample may be carry-over from other donors' samples. Each CDR3 is given with its conserved first and last residue. The order of the fields is J gene, V gene, CDR3 protein.

TRBJ1-5 TRBV29-1 CSVGVGNQPQHF
TRBJ2-7 TRBV6-6 CASSYLTATSGSFYEQYF
TRBJ1-5 TRBV18 CASSPRSTASNQPQHF
TRBJ2-3 TRBV14 CASSPLGVDTQYF
TRBJ2-1 TRBV7-2 CASSLVSTSNNEQFF
TRBJ2-7 TRBV20-1 CSARGLAGGPSRVQYF
TRBJ1-1 TRBV6-8 CASSYSWVRPGNTEAFF
TRBJ1-1 TRBV7-9 CASSLIGGTEAFF
TRBJ1-5 TRBV7-2 CASSSGQGMNQPQHF
TRBJ2-3 TRBV29-1 CSVDRDTQYF
TRBJ2-2 TRBV20-1 CSASSQGLTGELFF
TRBJ2-2 TRBV7-2 CASSPASSGYTGELFF
TRBJ2-3 TRBV7-2 CASSLATSGAQYF
TRBJ2-1 TRBV6-2/TRBV6-3 CASSYHPGEIYNEQFF
TRBJ1-5 TRBV7-2 CASSLSGVGDQPQHF
TRBJ2-1 TRBV7-2 CASSLVGSGSNEQFF
TRBJ2-7 TRBV5-1 CASSVGQPGEQYF
TRBJ2-3 TRBV20-1 CSAGRAGPTDTQYF
TRBJ1-5 TRBV7-2 CASSRYGTGGDQPQHF
TRBJ2-7 TRBV20-1 CSAGTGGSAQYF
TRBJ1-2 TRBV7-2 CASSPRRGTYGYTF
TRBJ1-1 TRBV7-9 CASSSQGQNTEAFF
TRBJ2-7 TRBV6-5 CASSFGNGGVQYF
TRBJ2-7 TRBV7-9 CASSLREALEQYF
TRBJ2-1 TRBV7-2 CASSWSGLSYNEQFF
TRBJ1-2 TRBV7-2 CASSLNLQGAWYGYTF
TRBJ1-2 TRBV6-1 CASSEQLTEYGYTF
TRBJ1-5 TRBV2 CASRSGTASNQPQHF
TRBJ2-7 TRBV2 CASRVRIGDISYEQYF
TRBJ1-5 TRBV2 CASSEQGTNQPQHF
TRBJ2-7 TRBV20-1 CSATGTSGTYEQYF
TRBJ2-5 TRBV7-2 CASSLFSSEETQYF
TRBJ2-5 TRBV29-1 CSVDAGGVGKTQYF
TRBJ2-5 TRBV20-1 CSARDRRLAGGTQYF
TRBJ2-5 TRBV20-1 CSARPRQGQETQYF
TRBJ2-5 TRBV4-2 CASSQGPDPVGETQYF
TRBJ1-6 TRBV30 CACQQGRSPLHF
TRBJ2-5 TRBV7-2 CASSLTRGGEGAQYF
TRBJ2-7 TRBV6-2/TRBV6-3 CASTALAGASSYEQYF
TRBJ2-7 TRBV11-1 CASSLGQAAYEQYF
TRBJ1-1 TRBV7-6 CASSLGEGLTEAFF
TRBJ1-3 TRBV7-2 CASSLASIRSGNTIYF